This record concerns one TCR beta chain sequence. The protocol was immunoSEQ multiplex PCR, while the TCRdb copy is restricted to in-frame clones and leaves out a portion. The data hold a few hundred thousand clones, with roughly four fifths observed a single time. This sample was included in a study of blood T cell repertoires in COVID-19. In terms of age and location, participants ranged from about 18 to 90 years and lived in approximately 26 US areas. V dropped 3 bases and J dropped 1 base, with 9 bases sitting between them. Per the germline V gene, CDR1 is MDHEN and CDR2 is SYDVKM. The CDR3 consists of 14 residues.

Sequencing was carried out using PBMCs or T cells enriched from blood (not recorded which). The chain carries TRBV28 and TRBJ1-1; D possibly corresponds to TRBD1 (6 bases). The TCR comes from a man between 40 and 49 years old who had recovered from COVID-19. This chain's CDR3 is CASSFTGRNTEAFF. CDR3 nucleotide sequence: TGTGCCAGCAGTTTCACAGGGAGGAACACTGAAGCTTTCTTT. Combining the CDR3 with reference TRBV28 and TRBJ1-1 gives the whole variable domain DVKVTQSSRYLVKRTGEKVFLECVQDMDHENMFWYRQDPGLGLRLIYFSYDVKMKEKGDIPEGYSVSREKKERFSLILESASTNQTSMYLCASSFTGRNTEAFFGQGTRLTVV.